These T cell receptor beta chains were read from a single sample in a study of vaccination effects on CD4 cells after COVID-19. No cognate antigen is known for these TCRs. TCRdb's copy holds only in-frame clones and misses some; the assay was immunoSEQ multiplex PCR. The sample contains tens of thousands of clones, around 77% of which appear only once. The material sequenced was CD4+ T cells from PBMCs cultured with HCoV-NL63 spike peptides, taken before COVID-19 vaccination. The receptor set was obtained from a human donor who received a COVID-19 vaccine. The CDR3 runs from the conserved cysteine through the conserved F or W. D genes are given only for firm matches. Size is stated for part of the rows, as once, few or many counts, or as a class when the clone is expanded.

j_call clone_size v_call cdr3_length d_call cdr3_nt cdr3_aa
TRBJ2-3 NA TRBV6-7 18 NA TGTGCCAGCAGTTACACCACCTCGCTCCCCGGTTTAGGAGATACGCAGTATTTT CASSYTTSLPGLGDTQYF
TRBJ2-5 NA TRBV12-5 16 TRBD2 TGTGCTAGTGGTTTGGAAGCGGGGGCCTCCCGAGAGACCCAGTACTTC CASGLEAGASRETQYF
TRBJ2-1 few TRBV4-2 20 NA TGTGCCAGCAGCCAAGTCCCCCGGACAAGGGCCTCTGGCTCCTACAATGAGCAGTTCTTC CASSQVPRTRASGSYNEQFF
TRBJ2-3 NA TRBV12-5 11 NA TGTGCTTTGGGTGCGGGTGATACGCAGTATTTT CALGAGDTQYF
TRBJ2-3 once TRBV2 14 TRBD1 TGTGCCAGCAGAGACAGGGGGCATGGAGATACGCAGTATTTT CASRDRGHGDTQYF
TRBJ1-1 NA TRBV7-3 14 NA TGTGCCAGCAGCCTTCTTGGGGGGAACACTGAAGCTTTCTTT CASSLLGGNTEAFF
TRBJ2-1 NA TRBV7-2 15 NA TGTGCCAGCAGCTCATCCCTGGCCGTTAGTAATGAGCAGTTCTTC CASSSSLAVSNEQFF
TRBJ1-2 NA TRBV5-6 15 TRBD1 TGTGCCAGCAGCTTGGTCTTCGACAGGGGCTATGGCTACACCTTC CASSLVFDRGYGYTF
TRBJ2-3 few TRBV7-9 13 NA TGTGCCAGCAGCTTAGGCAGCACAGATACGCAGTATTTT CASSLGSTDTQYF
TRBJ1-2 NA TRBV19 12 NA TGTGCCAGTAATATGGCAGACTATGGCTACACCTTC CASNMADYGYTF
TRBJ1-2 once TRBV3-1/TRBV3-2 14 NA TGTGCCAGCAGCCAAGGGTCCCTGAGGGGTGGCTACACCTTC CASSQGSLRGGYTF
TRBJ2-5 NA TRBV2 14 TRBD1 TGTGCCAGCAGACTCGGGACAGGGAAAGAGACCCAGTACTTC CASRLGTGKETQYF
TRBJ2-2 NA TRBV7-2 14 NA TGTGCCAGCAGCTTAGTTCACTGGCGAGGGGAGCTGTTTTTT CASSLVHWRGELFF
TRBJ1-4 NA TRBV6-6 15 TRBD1 TGTGCCAGCAGGGACGGTACAGGGGGGAGCGAAAAACTGTTTTTT CASRDGTGGSEKLFF
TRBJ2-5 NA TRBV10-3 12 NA TGTGCCATCAGCACTGACAGAGAGACCCAGTACTTC CAISTDRETQYF
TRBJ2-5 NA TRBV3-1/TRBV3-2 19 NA TGTGCCAGCAGCCAAACTAAAATAAGTGGGGGGGGGCGAGGTGAGACCCAGTACTTC CASSQTKISGGGRGETQYF
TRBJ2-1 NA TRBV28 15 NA TGTGCCAGCAGCTTCAGTCTTAGCTCCTACAATGAGCAGTTCTTC CASSFSLSSYNEQFF
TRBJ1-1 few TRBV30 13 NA TGTGCCTGGAGTGTGTCAGCGAACACTGAAGCTTTCTTT CAWSVSANTEAFF
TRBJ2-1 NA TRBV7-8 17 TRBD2 TGTGCCAGCAGCAATAGACTAGCGGGGGCGCGACGGGGTGAGCAGTTCTTC CASSNRLAGARRGEQFF